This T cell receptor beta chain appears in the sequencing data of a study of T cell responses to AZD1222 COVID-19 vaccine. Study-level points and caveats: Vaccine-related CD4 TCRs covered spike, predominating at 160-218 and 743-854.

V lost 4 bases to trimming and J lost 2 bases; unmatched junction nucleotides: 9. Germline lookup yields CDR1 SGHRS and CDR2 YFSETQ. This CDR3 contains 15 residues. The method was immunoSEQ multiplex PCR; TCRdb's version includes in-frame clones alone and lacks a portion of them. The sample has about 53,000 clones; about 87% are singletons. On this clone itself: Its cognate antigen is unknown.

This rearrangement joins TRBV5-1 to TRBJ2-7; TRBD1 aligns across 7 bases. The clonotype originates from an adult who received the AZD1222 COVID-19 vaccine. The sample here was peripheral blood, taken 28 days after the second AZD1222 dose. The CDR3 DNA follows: TGCGCCAGCAGCGCTACGGGACAGAAGACCTACGAGCAGTACTTC. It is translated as CASSATGQKTYEQYF.